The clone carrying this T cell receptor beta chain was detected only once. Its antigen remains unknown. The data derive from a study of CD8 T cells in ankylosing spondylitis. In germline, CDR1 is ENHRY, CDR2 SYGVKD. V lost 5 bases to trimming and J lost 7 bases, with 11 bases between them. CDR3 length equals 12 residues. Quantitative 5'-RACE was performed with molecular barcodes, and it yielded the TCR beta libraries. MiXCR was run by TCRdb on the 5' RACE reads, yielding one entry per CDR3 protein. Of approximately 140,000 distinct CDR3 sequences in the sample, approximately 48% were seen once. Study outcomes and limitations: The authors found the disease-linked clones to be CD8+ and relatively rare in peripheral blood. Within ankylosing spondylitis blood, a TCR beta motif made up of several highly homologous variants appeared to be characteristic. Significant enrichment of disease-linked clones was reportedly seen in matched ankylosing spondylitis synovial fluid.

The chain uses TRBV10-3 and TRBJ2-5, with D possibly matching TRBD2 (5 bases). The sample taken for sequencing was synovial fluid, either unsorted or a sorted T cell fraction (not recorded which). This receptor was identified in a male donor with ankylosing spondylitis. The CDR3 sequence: CAISPRVGTQYF. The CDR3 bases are TGTGCCATCAGTCCGCGGGTAGGGACCCAGTACTTC.